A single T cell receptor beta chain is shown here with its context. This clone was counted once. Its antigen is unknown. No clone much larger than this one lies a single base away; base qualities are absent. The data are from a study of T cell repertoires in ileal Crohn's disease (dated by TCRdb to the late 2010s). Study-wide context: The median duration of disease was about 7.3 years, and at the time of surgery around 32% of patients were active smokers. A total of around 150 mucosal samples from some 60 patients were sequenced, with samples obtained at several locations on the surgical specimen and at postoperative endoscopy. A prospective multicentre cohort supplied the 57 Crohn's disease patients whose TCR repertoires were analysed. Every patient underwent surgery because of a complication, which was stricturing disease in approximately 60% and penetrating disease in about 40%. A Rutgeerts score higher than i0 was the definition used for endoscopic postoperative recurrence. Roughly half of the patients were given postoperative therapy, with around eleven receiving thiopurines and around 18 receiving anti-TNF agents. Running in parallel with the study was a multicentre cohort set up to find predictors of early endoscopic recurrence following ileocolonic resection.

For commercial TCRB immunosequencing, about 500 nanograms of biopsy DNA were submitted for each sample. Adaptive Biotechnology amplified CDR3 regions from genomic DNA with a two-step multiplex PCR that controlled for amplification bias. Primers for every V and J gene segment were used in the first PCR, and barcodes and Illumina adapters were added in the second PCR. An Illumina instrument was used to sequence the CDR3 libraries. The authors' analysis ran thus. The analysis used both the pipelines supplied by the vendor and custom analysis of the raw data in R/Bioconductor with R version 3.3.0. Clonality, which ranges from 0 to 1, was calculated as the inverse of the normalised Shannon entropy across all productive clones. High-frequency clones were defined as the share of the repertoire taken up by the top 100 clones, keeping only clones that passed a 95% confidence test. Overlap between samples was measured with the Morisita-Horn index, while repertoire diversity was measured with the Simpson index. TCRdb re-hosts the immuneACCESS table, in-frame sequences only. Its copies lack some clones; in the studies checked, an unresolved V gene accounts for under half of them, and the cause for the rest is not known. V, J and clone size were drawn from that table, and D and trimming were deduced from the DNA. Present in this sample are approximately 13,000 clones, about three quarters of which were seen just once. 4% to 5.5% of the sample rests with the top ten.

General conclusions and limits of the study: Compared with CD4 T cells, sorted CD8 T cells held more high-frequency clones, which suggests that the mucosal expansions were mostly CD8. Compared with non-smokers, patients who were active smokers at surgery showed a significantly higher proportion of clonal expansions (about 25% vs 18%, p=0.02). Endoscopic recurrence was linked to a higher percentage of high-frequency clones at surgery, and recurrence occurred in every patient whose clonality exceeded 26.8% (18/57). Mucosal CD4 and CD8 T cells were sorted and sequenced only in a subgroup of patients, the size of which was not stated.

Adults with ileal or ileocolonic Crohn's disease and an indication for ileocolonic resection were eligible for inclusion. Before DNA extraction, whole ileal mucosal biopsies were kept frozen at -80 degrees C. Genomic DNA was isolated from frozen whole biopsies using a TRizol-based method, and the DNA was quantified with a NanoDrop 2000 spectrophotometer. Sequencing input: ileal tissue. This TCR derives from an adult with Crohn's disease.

In nucleotides, the sequence is TGTGCCAGTAGTATACGCCACTACGGCGACACAGATACGCAGTATTTT. It specifies CASSIRHYGDTDTQYF. This chain is built from TRBV19 and TRBJ2-3, with the identity of the D gene unclear. The germline V gene encodes CDR1 LNHDA and CDR2 SQIVND (reference sequence). The CDR3 runs 16 residues from the cysteine to the phenylalanine. Of the read, only the CDR3 DNA is kept; its 48 bases are in frame from base 1. V is shortened by 2 bases, J by 2 bases, and the region joining them spans 14 bases.